This T cell receptor (beta chain) is drawn from a study of blood T cell repertoires in COVID-19. Produced via immunoSEQ multiplex PCR; TCRdb's table is partial and in-frame only. The sample has some 150,000 clones; 70% to 90% are singletons. V lost 10 bases and J lost 6, with 19 bases in between. Per germline, CDR1 LNHDA and CDR2 SQIVND (reference sequence). The CDR3 has 13 amino acids. This clonotype was sampled from a woman aged 18-29 years who had recovered from COVID-19. Sequencing was carried out using PBMCs or T cells enriched from blood (not recorded which). The rearrangement links TRBV19 to TRBJ2-7; tentative D call: TRBD2 (6 bases). The CDR3 loop is CATRRAGTAEQYF. The CDR3 bases are TGTGCCACAAGGAGGGCAGGGACGGCCGAGCAGTACTTC.